The text below deals with one TCR beta chain. Its antigen is unknown. Profiled with immunoSEQ multiplex PCR; TCRdb holds only in-frame clones, not every one. The table shows 2,500,000 or so clones, with 93% occurring only once. The source of the sample is a study of shared clonotypes between healthy human individuals. The germline V and J ends were trimmed by 8 bases and 3 bases, with 17 bases remaining between them. The CDR3 spans 15 residues. CDR1 and CDR2 from the germline V gene are MNHEY and SVGAGI. Findings and limits, study-wide: When naive CD4 clonotypes were compared across a few donors, about 4.9% were shared.

The chain links TRBV6-5 to TRBJ2-1, with D perhaps being TRBD1 or TRBD2 (5 bases each). Sequences were obtained from naive CD4+ T cells from PBMCs. Subset defined: CD45RA+ positively selected. This TCR derives from a young man in good health. Some clones in this sample may be carry-over from other donors' samples. CDR3 residues: CASWPAGSSYNEQFF. CDR3 sequence (DNA): TGTGCCAGCTGGCCGGCAGGGAGTAGCTACAATGAGCAGTTCTTC.